The T cell receptor (beta chain) under discussion was sequenced for a study of T cells in Graves' hyperthyroidism and ophthalmopathy. RNA transcripts gave rise to amplified TCR beta CDR3 regions. A set of HTBI primers served as the primers for a first-round RT-PCR of the TCR CDR3. TCRdb used MiXCR to reprocess the multiplex PCR reads, holding one entry per CDR3 protein. The table lists about 200,000 distinct CDR3 sequences, about 15% of them singletons. This CDR3 spans 14 amino acids. CDR1 SGDLS and CDR2 YYNGEE come from the germline V gene. Trimming removed 0 bases at V and 3 bases at J, with 6 bases between. Disease duration under 2 months; hyperthyroidism patients were aged 18 to 65. PBMCs came from 9 to 10 ml fresh peripheral blood.

The gene calls are TRBV9 and TRBJ1-4; D gene uncertain. Sequences were obtained from blood. The sequence was collected from a woman aged 50 to 60 with Graves' hyperthyroidism. Written as DNA, the CDR3 is TGTGCCAGCAGCGTAGGGATGGCTAATGAAAAACTGTTTTTT. Its translation: CASSVGMANEKLFF. Full variable domain (rest looked up from reference TRBV9 and TRBJ1-4): DSGVTQTPKHLITATGQRVTLRCSPRSGDLSVYWYQQSLDQGLQFLIQYYNGEERAKGNILERFSAQQFPDLHSELNLSSLELGDSALYFCASSVGMANEKLFFGSGTQLSVL.